Each of the 24 T cell receptor beta chains below was sequenced from the same sample in a study of cytomegalovirus exposure and HLA in healthy donors. Both 60 Vbeta primers and 13 Jbeta primers went into the PCR. The assay was immunoSEQ multiplex PCR, and TCRdb's table has in-frame clones only and misses some. This table has around 150,000 clones, about two thirds appearing once. Sequenced input: PBMCs. These receptor sequences come from a woman in her 30s in good health and CMV-seronegative.

The V gene is TRBV2, the J gene TRBJ2-1; D gene ambiguous. V was clipped by 6 bases and J by 0 bases, with 6 bases between them. The length of the CDR3 is 13 residues. Germline values: CDR1 SNHLY, CDR2 FYNNEI. In DNA, the CDR3 is TGTGCCAGCAGGAAGAGCTCCTACAATGAGCAGTTCTTC. It specifies CASRKSSYNEQFF.

The V and J genes are TRBV28 and TRBJ1-1, with a weak D call TRBD1 (6 bases). Germline CDR1 and CDR2: MDHEN and SYDVKM. Deletions cut 2 bases from V and 11 bases from J, with 12 bases between. This CDR3 comprises 12 residues. This CDR3 is CASSLKGQSAFF. In DNA, the CDR3 is TGTGCCAGCAGTTTAAAGGGACAATCGGCTTTCTTT.

The chain is built from TRBV18 and TRBJ2-1, with D possibly TRBD1 on 6 matching bases. There are 15 residues in the CDR3. V lost 0 bases and J lost 1, with 7 bases in between. In germline, CDR1 is KGHSH, CDR2 LQKENI. The CDR3 sequence: CASSPPGQSYNEQFF. CDR3 DNA: TGTGCCAGCTCACCACCAGGACAGTCCTACAATGAGCAGTTCTTC.

The chain is built from TRBV30 and TRBJ1-2; TRBD1 matches at 9 bases. Germline CDR1 GTSNPN, CDR2 SVGIG (reference sequence). CDR3 size: 13 residues. Losses at the gene ends were 1 base for V and 8 bases for J; bases not matched to a gene: 5. CDR3 nucleotides: TGTGCCTGGAGTGGTGGGACAGGGTACGGCTACACCTTC. Protein sequence: CAWSGGTGYGYTF. Full variable domain (remainder filled in from reference TRBV30 and TRBJ1-2): SQTIHQWPATLVQPVGSPLSLECTVEGTSNPNLYWYRQAAGRGLQLLFYSVGIGQISSEVPQNLSASRPQDRQFILSSKKLLLSDSGFYLCAWSGGTGYGYTFGSGTRLTVV.

The rearrangement uses TRBV5-1 and TRBJ1-6; D ambiguous. The CDR3 runs 15 residues. Germline V lookup: CDR1 SGHRS, CDR2 YFSETQ. V was shortened by 0 bases and J by 5 bases, with 9 bases between the two germline ends. The CDR3 coding sequence is TGCGCCAGCAGCTTGGGGAGGGCTGATAATTCACCCCTCCACTTT. It yields the protein CASSLGRADNSPLHF.

This clone was seen a single time. This chain links TRBV4-3 with TRBJ2-5; tentatively, D is TRBD1 (5 bases). The germline V gene encodes CDR1 LGHNA and CDR2 YSLEER. The CDR3 is made up of 15 amino acids. V gave up 0 bases and J gave up 2 bases, with 10 bases separating them. The CDR3 coding sequence is TGCGCCAGCAGCCAAGATCGGACAACTCAAGAGACCCAGTACTTC. Its protein is CASSQDRTTQETQYF.

The chain joins TRBV11-3 to TRBJ1-1; no firm D call. With 5 bases removed from V and 1 base from J, the gap between germline ends came to 8 bases. The germline gives CDR1 SGHNT, CDR2 YENEEA. This CDR3 region has 13 residues. This CDR3 reads CASSIYTNTEAFF. CDR3 in DNA: TGTGCCAGCAGCATCTATACGAACACTGAAGCTTTCTTT.

V is TRBV7-6 and J is TRBJ1-2; a weak D match, TRBD1 (5 bases). V lost 0 bases and J lost 0, with 11 bases in between. The germline V gene encodes CDR1 SGHVS and CDR2 FNYEAQ. CDR3 length: 16 amino acids. The DNA for the CDR3 is TGTGCCAGCAGCTTAGCGCCCCTACAGGCTAACTATGGCTACACCTTC. Residues: CASSLAPLQANYGYTF.

The chain is built from TRBV10-3 and TRBJ2-3; tentative D call: TRBD2 (5 bases). In germline, CDR1 is ENHRY, CDR2 SYGVKD. This CDR3 is 13 amino acids long. Trimming cost V 6 bases and J 2 bases, with 9 bases left between them. The CDR3 region is CAIRRALTDTQYF. CDR3 DNA sequence: TGTGCCATCAGGAGGGCCCTCACAGATACGCAGTATTTT.

J is TRBJ1-6 and V is TRBV13, with 10 bases that match TRBD1. V was pared by 5 bases and J by 7 bases, with 2 bases of the junction left unmatched. The CDR3 runs 14 residues. Germline-derived CDR1 and CDR2 are PRHDT and FYEKMQ (reference sequence). DNA of the CDR3: TGTGCCAGCAGCGGGACAGGGGCCAATTCACCCCTCCACTTT. It is translated as CASSGTGANSPLHF.

This clone came up a few times. This rearrangement joins TRBV2 to TRBJ2-3, with D maybe TRBD2 (5 bases). Germline CDR1 SNHLY, CDR2 FYNNEI. V lost 7 bases, J lost 2 bases, and 13 bases lay in between. The CDR3 contains 14 residues. CDR3 coding DNA: TGTGCCAGCAATTATGAGGGAAACACAGATACGCAGTATTTT. Translation gives CASNYEGNTDTQYF.

This chain uses TRBV30 with TRBJ1-3, with D maybe TRBD1 (5 bases). Looked up from germline, CDR1 is GTSNPN and CDR2 is SVGIG (reference sequence). Trimming cost V 5 bases and J 2 bases, with 10 bases left between them. This CDR3 contains 13 residues. CDR3 sequence reads: CAWAGTTGNTIYF. The DNA of the CDR3 is TGTGCCTGGGCAGGGACTACTGGAAACACCATATATTTT.

CDR3 sequence (DNA): TGTGCCAGCAGCTTCAGACAGGGAGACGAGCAGTACTTC. It yields the protein CASSFRQGDEQYF. The gene calls are TRBV7-3 and TRBJ2-7, with 7 bases lining up with TRBD1. Trimming at V came to 3 bases and at J to 5 bases, leaving 4 bases not matched to a gene. Germline CDR1 reads SGHTA; CDR2 reads FQGTGA. CDR3 size: 13 residues.

The chain has TRBV7-6 and TRBJ2-7; 10 bases agree with TRBD1. The CDR3 totals 15 residues. Germline CDR1 is SGHVS and CDR2 is FNYEAQ. Trimming at V came to 5 bases and at J to 3 bases, leaving 7 bases not matched to a gene. CDR3 region: CASSRRGTGVYEQYF. The CDR3, as DNA: TGTGCCAGCAGCCGCCGCGGGACAGGGGTCTACGAGCAGTACTTC.

The rearrangement links TRBV28 to TRBJ2-7, with 14 bases matching TRBD2. The CDR3 is made up of 15 amino acids. The ends lost 5 bases at V and 5 bases at J; junction bases unmatched: 5. Germline CDR1 MDHEN, CDR2 SYDVKM. CDR3 nucleotide sequence: TGTGCCAGCAGTCCCCCGGGACTAGCGGGAGACGAGCAGTACTTC. Its translation is CASSPPGLAGDEQYF.

CDR3 in DNA: TGTGCCAGCAGCTTAGCGATACAGACCGGCCGGTCCTACAATGAGCAGTTCTTC. This translates into CASSLAIQTGRSYNEQFF. The chain couples TRBV7-2 to TRBJ2-1; no clear D gene. Looked up from germline, CDR1 is SGHTA and CDR2 is FQGNSA. V dropped 0 bases and J dropped 1 base, with 16 bases sitting between them. The CDR3 spans 18 residues.

This clone was seen only a few times. V and J are TRBV11-3 and TRBJ2-1, with D perhaps matching TRBD2 (5 bases). Germline loops: CDR1 SGHNT, CDR2 YENEEA. The CDR3 totals 15 residues. V was trimmed by 3 bases and J by 7 bases, leaving 16 bases between them. CDR3 sequence (DNA): TGTGCCAGCAGCTTTGGGCCTAGCTTGTGGAATGAGCAGTTCTTC. Amino acid sequence: CASSFGPSLWNEQFF.

The chain is built from TRBV7-2 and TRBJ2-2; D might be TRBD2 (6 bases). This CDR3 has 14 amino acids. Germline loops: CDR1 SGHTA, CDR2 FQGNSA. The V end lost 5 bases, the J end lost 3 bases, and 10 bases lay between the germline ends. The CDR3 sequence is CASSPGGYTGELFF. The DNA for the CDR3 is TGTGCCAGCAGCCCTGGGGGGTACACCGGGGAGCTGTTTTTT.

The rearrangement uses TRBV10-3 and TRBJ2-3; D is perhaps TRBD1 (5 bases). Germline CDR1 ENHRY, CDR2 SYGVKD. The CDR3 loop spans 16 amino acids. V dropped 1 base and J dropped 3 bases, with 14 bases sitting between them. The chain's CDR3 is CAISEYPVGRTDTQYF. The CDR3 coding sequence is TGTGCCATCAGTGAGTACCCGGTGGGGCGGACAGATACGCAGTATTTT.

The chain has TRBV7-9 and TRBJ1-1, with 8 nucleotides matching TRBD1. CDR1 is SEHNR, CDR2 FQNEAQ, per germline (reference sequence). V was pared by 4 bases and J by 7 bases, with 5 bases of the junction left unmatched. This CDR3 has 13 amino acids. The CDR3 DNA reads TGTGCCAGCAGCTCGGGACAGGAGATTGAAGCTTTCTTT. Translated: CASSSGQEIEAFF.

For this clone: It is unclear where the CDR3 begins or ends on the DNA, so no DNA is shown, and the CDR3 is as TCRdb lists it. The chain uses TRBV28 and TRBJ1-2; the D segment call TRBD1 is taken from the table without a DNA check. Counting both end residues, the CDR3 totals 15 amino acids. Germline V gene lookup returns CDR1 MDHEN and CDR2 SYDVKM. CDR3 protein: CASSTSGQGADGYTF.

This chain connects TRBV28 to TRBJ2-3, with 10 bases that match TRBD2. The V gene end was trimmed by 6 bases and the J gene end by 8 bases; junction bases not matched to a gene: 14. Per germline, CDR1 MDHEN and CDR2 SYDVKM. This CDR3 has 16 residues. The CDR3 nucleotides read TGTGCCAGCAGCCCTAGGAGGTCTAGCGGGGGTTTTACGCAGTATTTT. Encoded protein: CASSPRRSSGGFTQYF. The full variable domain, in which reference TRBV28 and TRBJ2-3 provide the parts outside the CDR3, is DVKVTQSSRYLVKRTGEKVFLECVQDMDHENMFWYRQDPGLGLRLIYFSYDVKMKEKGDIPEGYSVSREKKERFSLILESASTNQTSMYLCASSPRRSSGGFTQYFGPGTRLTVL.

The chain uses TRBV7-9 and TRBJ1-1; no clear D gene. Germline values: CDR1 SEHNR, CDR2 FQNEAQ (reference sequence). This CDR3 has 13 residues. V gave up 2 bases and J gave up 3 bases, with 7 bases separating them. The CDR3 sequence: CASSLRQDTEAFF. The DNA of the CDR3 is TGTGCCAGCAGCTTAAGGCAGGACACTGAAGCTTTCTTT.

This chain uses TRBV28 with TRBJ1-2, with TRBD1 as a possible D gene (6 bases). The CDR3 contains 17 residues. Germline V CDR1 and CDR2: MDHEN, SYDVKM. Trimming stripped 4 bases from V and 3 bases from J, with 21 bases between. The CDR3 here is CASSSPAQGGAYYGYTF. The CDR3 DNA sequence: TGTGCCAGCAGTTCGCCGGCACAGGGAGGGGCCTACTATGGCTACACCTTC.